These T cell receptor beta chains were read from a single sample in a study of OX40 agonist ivuxolimab in advanced cancers. TCRdb's copy holds only in-frame clones and misses some; the assay was immunoSEQ multiplex PCR. The top ten clones hold just over 2% of a sample with some 94,000 clones, 95% to 97% of them seen once. The material sequenced was CD4+ or CD8+ T cells sorted from blood, taken in a trial of the OX40 agonist ivuxolimab. The receptors derive from an adult with an advanced solid tumor such as melanoma, head and neck, liver or kidney cancer. Each CDR3 is given with its conserved first and last residue. Fields, in order: clone size, J gene, V gene, D gene, CDR3 protein, CDR3 DNA. D genes are given only for firm matches. A row's size may be missing; if present it is once, few, many or a size class.

clone size: NA; J gene: TRBJ1-4; V gene: TRBV7-9; D gene: NA; CDR3 protein: CASRTAYNEKLFF; CDR3 DNA: TGTGCCAGCAGAACAGCCTATAATGAAAAACTGTTTTTT
clone size: NA; J gene: TRBJ2-7; V gene: TRBV6-6; D gene: NA; CDR3 protein: CASGEISDSAYEQYF; CDR3 DNA: TGTGCCAGCGGGGAAATCTCGGACAGTGCCTACGAGCAGTACTTC
clone size: NA; J gene: TRBJ1-4; V gene: TRBV7-2; D gene: NA; CDR3 protein: CASSSSGGSNEKLFF; CDR3 DNA: TGTGCCAGCAGCTCTAGTGGTGGTTCTAATGAAAAACTGTTTTTT
clone size: NA; J gene: TRBJ2-3; V gene: TRBV5-8; D gene: NA; CDR3 protein: CASSLTPRSPRAQYF; CDR3 DNA: TGTGCCAGCAGCTTAACCCCCCGCAGTCCAAGAGCGCAGTATTTT
clone size: NA; J gene: TRBJ2-5; V gene: TRBV12-2; D gene: NA; CDR3 protein: CASPVGRRQETQYF; CDR3 DNA: TGTGCAAGTCCCGTAGGACGGAGACAAGAGACCCAGTACTTC
clone size: NA; J gene: TRBJ2-5; V gene: TRBV29-1; D gene: NA; CDR3 protein: CSVLSWEQETQYF; CDR3 DNA: NA
clone size: NA; J gene: TRBJ2-1; V gene: TRBV25-1; D gene: NA; CDR3 protein: CASSEQTGSYNEQFF; CDR3 DNA: TGTGCCAGCAGTGAACAGACAGGCTCCTACAATGAGCAGTTCTTC
clone size: NA; J gene: TRBJ2-7; V gene: TRBV6-5; D gene: NA; CDR3 protein: CASSYIPGEQYF; CDR3 DNA: TGTGCCAGCAGTTACATACCGGGCGAGCAGTACTTC
clone size: NA; J gene: TRBJ2-7; V gene: TRBV6-4; D gene: NA; CDR3 protein: CASRDDHTNEQYF; CDR3 DNA: TGTGCCAGCAGGGACGACCACACGAACGAGCAGTACTTC
clone size: NA; J gene: TRBJ2-5; V gene: TRBV4-2; D gene: TRBD2; CDR3 protein: CASSQDKTSGQTQYF; CDR3 DNA: TGTGCCAGCAGCCAAGATAAGACTAGCGGGCAGACCCAGTACTTC
clone size: NA; J gene: TRBJ2-7; V gene: TRBV20-1; D gene: NA; CDR3 protein: CSAAITGEQYF; CDR3 DNA: TGCAGTGCGGCTATTACAGGCGAGCAGTACTTC
clone size: NA; J gene: TRBJ2-7; V gene: TRBV11-2; D gene: TRBD1; CDR3 protein: CASSLRDSYEQYF; CDR3 DNA: TGTGCCAGCAGCTTGAGGGACAGCTACGAGCAGTACTTC
clone size: NA; J gene: TRBJ1-5; V gene: TRBV5-6; D gene: TRBD1; CDR3 protein: CASSFNLDRLDQPQHF; CDR3 DNA: TGTGCCAGCAGCTTCAACCTGGACAGGCTAGATCAGCCCCAGCATTTT
clone size: NA; J gene: TRBJ2-2; V gene: TRBV28; D gene: NA; CDR3 protein: CASSLSDTGSGELFF; CDR3 DNA: TGTGCCAGCAGTTTAAGCGATACAGGGTCGGGGGAGCTGTTTTTT
clone size: NA; J gene: TRBJ2-7; V gene: TRBV6-1; D gene: TRBD1; CDR3 protein: CASSETTGGSYEQYF; CDR3 DNA: TGTGCCAGCAGCGAAACGACAGGGGGCTCCTACGAGCAGTACTTC
clone size: NA; J gene: TRBJ1-5; V gene: TRBV21-1; D gene: NA; CDR3 protein: CASRCQINRVNSNQPQHF; CDR3 DNA: TGTGCCAGCAGGTGCCAAATTAACAGGGTGAATAGCAATCAGCCCCAGCATTTT
clone size: NA; J gene: TRBJ2-7; V gene: TRBV28; D gene: TRBD1; CDR3 protein: CASSFRGPSYEQYF; CDR3 DNA: TGTGCCAGCAGTTTCAGGGGGCCCTCCTACGAGCAGTACTTC
clone size: NA; J gene: TRBJ2-7; V gene: TRBV5-6; D gene: TRBD2; CDR3 protein: CASSYSLAGVDEQYF; CDR3 DNA: TGTGCCAGCAGCTATTCCCTAGCGGGAGTAGACGAGCAGTACTTC
clone size: NA; J gene: TRBJ2-3; V gene: TRBV19; D gene: TRBD1; CDR3 protein: CASNAGTGPTSTDTQYF; CDR3 DNA: TGTGCCAGTAACGCCGGGACAGGGCCCACTAGCACAGATACGCAGTATTTT
clone size: once; J gene: TRBJ1-2; V gene: TRBV5-4; D gene: NA; CDR3 protein: CASSLEFNYGYTF; CDR3 DNA: TGTGCCAGCAGCTTGGAGTTTAACTATGGCTACACCTTC
clone size: NA; J gene: TRBJ2-7; V gene: TRBV4-3; D gene: NA; CDR3 protein: CASSQDRSVGDYEQYF; CDR3 DNA: TGCGCCAGCAGCCAAGATCGTAGCGTGGGGGATTACGAGCAGTACTTC